The clone carrying this T cell receptor beta chain appeared a single time. Its antigen is not identified. The investigators sampled blood at baseline, at cycle 4 day 1, and at cycle 7 day 1. These data come from a study of OX40 agonist ivuxolimab in advanced cancers. Study results and caveats: Clonal expansion from baseline to week 6 occurred in both CD4+ and CD8+ T cells.

The CDR3 runs to 14 residues. The V and J ends lost 1 base and 6 bases respectively, with 10 bases between them. Germline V gives CDR1 SNHLY, CDR2 FYNNEI. The data were produced by immunoSEQ multiplex PCR, yet TCRdb's version contains in-frame clones alone and is incomplete. The data show some 35,000 clones, 82% seen once. The V call is TRBV2, the J call TRBJ1-5; no reliable D call. This material consisted of CD4+ or CD8+ T cells sorted from blood, taken in a trial of the OX40 agonist ivuxolimab. The receptor was derived from an adult with an advanced solid tumor such as melanoma, head and neck, liver or kidney cancer. The CDR3 here is CASSEGQEIQPQHF. Here the CDR3 DNA reads TGTGCCAGCAGTGAAGGGCAGGAGATTCAGCCCCAGCATTTT.